A selection of T cell receptor beta chains follows, all from one sample in a study of response to subunit inactivated influenza vaccine. TCRdb used MiXCR to reprocess the RT-PCR reads, holding one entry per CDR3 protein. The sample holds about 540,000 distinct CDR3 sequences; approximately 22% are singletons and the top ten take roughly 2.8%. These sequences were also reported in another study, on T cells expressing NK-cell markers.

The sequenced sample was CD4+ T cells sorted from PBMCs, obtained less than 13 days after vaccination. All receptors come from a man aged 45-60 years who received an inactivated influenza vaccine. Both conserved end residues are part of each CDR3. The D gene is left open where the match is weak. A row's size may be missing; if present it is once, few, many or a size class.

d_gene	v_gene	j_gene	abundance	CDR3aa	CDR3nt
NA	TRBV28	TRBJ2-1	NA	CAVGAVPYNEQFF	TGTGCCGTAGGGGCGGTGCCCTACAATGAGCAGTTCTTC
NA	TRBV5-1	TRBJ1-2	NA	CASSLEDGDYGYTF	TGCGCCAGCAGCTTGGAGGACGGCGACTATGGCTACACCTTC
TRBD1	TRBV18	TRBJ1-1	few	CASSPGTGYREAFF	TGTGCCAGCTCACCAGGGACAGGGTACCGAGAAGCTTTCTTT
TRBD1	TRBV9	TRBJ2-3	NA	CASSVLTGGTDTQYF	TGTGCCAGCAGCGTGTTAACAGGGGGCACAGATACGCAGTATTTT
NA	TRBV21-1	TRBJ2-7	few	CASSKFMWRLHRTSHCEQYF	TGTGCCAGCAGCAAATTTATGTGGCGTCTCCACCGGACTAGCCACTGCGAGCAGTACTTC
NA	TRBV7-9	TRBJ2-7	NA	CASSRIRGNRELYEQYF	TGTGCCAGCAGCCGAATTAGGGGGAACAGGGAACTCTACGAGCAGTACTTC
NA	TRBV15	TRBJ2-6	NA	CATSRGFGANVLTF	TGTGCCACCAGCAGAGGCTTTGGGGCCAACGTCCTGACTTTC
TRBD1	TRBV28	TRBJ2-3	once	CASSFTQGAADTQYF	TGTGCCAGCAGTTTCACACAGGGGGCCGCAGATACGCAGTATTTT
NA	TRBV11-2	TRBJ2-5	NA	CASSLRRTQETQYF	TGTGCCAGCAGCTTAAGGCGGACTCAAGAGACCCAGTACTTC
NA	TRBV3-1	TRBJ2-1	NA	CASSQARLLHNEQFF	TGTGCCAGCAGCCAAGCACGTTTACTTCACAATGAGCAGTTCTTC
NA	TRBV27	TRBJ2-1	NA	CASSLTRRDYNEQFF	TGTGCCAGCAGTCTGACTAGACGAGATTACAATGAGCAGTTCTTC
NA	TRBV6-1	TRBJ2-2	few	CASREGSNTGELFF	TGTGCCAGCAGGGAGGGATCCAACACCGGGGAGCTGTTTTTT
TRBD1	TRBV29-1	TRBJ2-7	few	CSVKTGQGNYEQYF	TGCAGCGTAAAAACGGGACAGGGTAACTACGAGCAGTACTTC
TRBD2	TRBV27	TRBJ2-7	few	CASSSGTRGTYEQYF	TGTGCCAGCAGCAGCGGGACTAGGGGCACATACGAGCAGTACTTC
NA	TRBV3-1	TRBJ1-4	few	CASSYGTSRKLFF	TGTGCCAGCAGCTATGGGACGTCCAGAAAACTGTTTTTT
NA	TRBV5-1	TRBJ1-2	NA	CASSDGREANYGYTF	TGCGCCAGCAGCGACGGGCGGGAAGCTAACTATGGCTACACCTTC
NA	TRBV29-1	TRBJ1-1	NA	CSVVGGTYTEAFF	TGCAGCGTTGTTGGCGGGACGTACACTGAAGCTTTCTTT
TRBD1	TRBV18	TRBJ1-1	NA	CASSPGTGTNTEAFF	TGTGCCAGCTCACCCGGGACAGGGACGAACACTGAAGCTTTCTTT
NA	TRBV7-9	TRBJ2-7	few	CASSPTGRNGEQYF	TGTGCCAGCAGCCCGACAGGCCGAAACGGGGAGCAGTACTTC
NA	TRBV6-2/TRBV6-3	TRBJ2-1	NA	CASSLPPSTTGSLDEQFF	TGTGCCAGCAGCCTACCGCCCAGTACTACCGGGAGCTTGGATGAGCAGTTCTTC
NA	TRBV20-1	TRBJ1-1	NA	CSARDGLGNTEAFF	TGCAGTGCTAGAGATGGGTTGGGGAACACTGAAGCTTTCTTT
NA	TRBV18	TRBJ2-7	NA	CASSPSDGSYEQYF	TGTGCCAGCTCACCTTCCGACGGATCCTACGAGCAGTACTTC
NA	TRBV3-1	TRBJ1-2	NA	CASSPPGSVDGYTF	TGTGCCAGCAGCCCGCCCGGCAGCGTCGATGGCTACACCTTC
NA	TRBV6-1	TRBJ1-2	NA	CASLTWGDYGYTF	TGTGCCAGCTTAACCTGGGGGGACTATGGCTACACCTTC
TRBD1	TRBV5-6	TRBJ2-3	NA	CASERGQRTDTQYF	TGTGCCAGCGAACGGGGACAGCGGACAGATACGCAGTATTTT
NA	TRBV20-1	TRBJ2-3	NA	CSASWADTQYF	TGCAGTGCCTCCTGGGCAGATACGCAGTATTTT
NA	TRBV11-2	TRBJ2-7	few	CASTHIRSGSYEQYF	TGTGCCAGTACCCATATTCGCAGCGGGTCCTACGAGCAGTACTTC
TRBD1	TRBV28	TRBJ2-4	NA	CASRTGTGNIQYF	TGTGCCAGCAGGACCGGGACAGGGAACATTCAGTACTTC
TRBD2	TRBV7-9	TRBJ2-3	NA	CASSLAGTGRALDTQYF	TGTGCCAGCAGCTTAGCGGGAACCGGGAGGGCCTTAGATACGCAGTATTTT
NA	TRBV27	TRBJ1-3	NA	CASRPEGERNTIYF	TGTGCCAGCCGTCCCGAGGGGGAGCGGAACACCATATATTTT
NA	TRBV10-3	TRBJ2-7	NA	CAISDVSLSSYEQYF	TGTGCCATCAGTGATGTTAGCCTTAGCTCCTACGAGCAGTACTTC
NA	TRBV11-2	TRBJ2-5	few	CASSYALVGEETQYF	TGTGCCAGCAGCTATGCCCTGGTAGGCGAAGAGACCCAGTACTTC
NA	TRBV7-6	TRBJ2-3	NA	CASSFFPVDTDTQYF	TGTGCCAGCAGCTTTTTCCCAGTGGACACAGATACGCAGTATTTT
TRBD2	TRBV20-1	TRBJ2-1	NA	CRVAGGTYNEQFF	TGCAGAGTAGCGGGAGGTACCTACAATGAGCAGTTCTTC
NA	TRBV11-2	TRBJ2-1	few	CASSFSGMGHRRAIDF	TGTGCCAGCAGCTTTAGTGGGATGGGTCATAGGAGGGCTATAGACTTC
TRBD2	TRBV4-2	TRBJ2-1	many	CASSLAGGRLYNEQFF	TGTGCCAGCAGTCTCGCGGGGGGCCGACTCTACAATGAGCAGTTCTTC
NA	TRBV6-2/TRBV6-3	TRBJ2-7	few	CASSYPGLGHYEQYF	TGTGCCAGCAGTTATCCCGGTCTAGGGCATTACGAGCAGTACTTC
TRBD1	TRBV5-1	TRBJ2-3	few	CASREGTASTDTQYF	TGCGCCAGCAGGGAAGGGACAGCTAGCACAGATACGCAGTATTTT
NA	TRBV10-3	TRBJ1-1	NA	CAISEGRETEAFF	TGTGCCATCAGTGAGGGCAGGGAGACTGAAGCTTTCTTT
NA	TRBV29-1	TRBJ1-4	many	CSVTGLTNEKLFF	TGCAGCGTAACCGGCCTCACTAATGAAAAACTGTTTTTT
NA	TRBV12-3/TRBV12-4	TRBJ2-7	NA	CASKGGPYEQYF	TGTGCCAGCAAGGGCGGGCCCTACGAGCAGTACTTC
NA	TRBV28	TRBJ2-7	NA	CASKRGYEQYF	TGTGCCAGCAAGAGGGGGTACGAGCAGTACTTC
NA	TRBV11-2	TRBJ2-2	NA	CASSSNGLPTGELFF	TGTGCCAGCAGCTCAAACGGGCTACCCACCGGGGAGCTGTTTTTT
NA	TRBV29-1	TRBJ1-2	few	CSANRGGDYGYTF	TGCAGCGCAAACAGAGGGGGTGACTATGGCTACACCTTC
TRBD2	TRBV4-3	TRBJ2-7	NA	CAQGLAGARTYYEQYF	TGCGCCCAAGGGCTAGCGGGGGCCCGAACCTACTACGAGCAGTACTTC
NA	TRBV27	TRBJ2-3	NA	CASSRGQTLLTDTQYF	TGTGCCAGCAGTCGAGGACAGACCCTACTCACAGATACGCAGTATTTT
NA	TRBV4-2	TRBJ2-7	NA	CASSPSTWGRIDEQYF	TGTGCCAGCAGCCCAAGTACCTGGGGTAGGATTGACGAGCAGTACTTC
NA	TRBV10-3	TRBJ2-7	NA	CAISDAAGAYEQYF	TGTGCCATCAGTGATGCTGCAGGGGCCTACGAGCAGTACTTC
TRBD2	TRBV6-2/TRBV6-3	TRBJ2-1	NA	CASSYSGGTYNEQFF	TGTGCCAGCAGTTATAGCGGGGGGACTTACAATGAGCAGTTCTTC